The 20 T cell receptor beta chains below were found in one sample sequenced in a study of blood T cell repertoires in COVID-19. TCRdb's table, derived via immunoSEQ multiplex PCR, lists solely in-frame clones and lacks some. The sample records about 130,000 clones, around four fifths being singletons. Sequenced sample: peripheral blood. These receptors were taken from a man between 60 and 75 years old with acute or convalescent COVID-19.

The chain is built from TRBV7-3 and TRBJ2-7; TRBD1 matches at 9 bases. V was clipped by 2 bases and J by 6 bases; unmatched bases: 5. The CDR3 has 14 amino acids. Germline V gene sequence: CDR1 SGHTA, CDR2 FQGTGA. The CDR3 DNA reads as TGTGCCAGCAGCTTATCGCGGGACAGGGTCGAGCAGTACTTC. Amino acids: CASSLSRDRVEQYF.

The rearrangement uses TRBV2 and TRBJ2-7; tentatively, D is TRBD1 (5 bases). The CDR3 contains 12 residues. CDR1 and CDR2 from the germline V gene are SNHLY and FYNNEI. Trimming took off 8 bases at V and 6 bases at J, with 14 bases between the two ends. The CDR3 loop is CASGAPVGEQYF. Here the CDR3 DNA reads TGTGCCAGCGGGGCCCCCGTAGGCGAGCAGTACTTC. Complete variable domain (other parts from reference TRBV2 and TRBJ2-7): EPEVTQTPSHQVTQMGQEVILRCVPISNHLYFYWYRQILGQKVEFLVSFYNNEISEKSEIFDDQFSVERPDGSNFTLKIRSTKLEDSAMYFCASGAPVGEQYFGPGTRLTVT.

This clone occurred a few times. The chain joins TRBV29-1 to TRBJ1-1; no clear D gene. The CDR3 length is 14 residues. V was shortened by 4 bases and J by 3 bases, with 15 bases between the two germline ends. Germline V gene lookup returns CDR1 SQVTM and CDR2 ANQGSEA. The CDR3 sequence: CSVALWQEDTEAFF. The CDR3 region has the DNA TGCAGCGTTGCTCTCTGGCAGGAAGACACTGAAGCTTTCTTT.

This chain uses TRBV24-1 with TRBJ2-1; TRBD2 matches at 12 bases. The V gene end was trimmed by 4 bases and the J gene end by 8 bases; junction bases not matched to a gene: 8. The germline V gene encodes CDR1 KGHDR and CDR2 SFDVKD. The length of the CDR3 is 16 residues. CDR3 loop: CATSETLAGGRDEQFF. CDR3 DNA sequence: TGTGCCACCAGTGAGACCCTAGCGGGGGGGCGCGATGAGCAGTTCTTC.

The CDR3 loop reads CASSRDRENSPLHF. CDR3 nucleotide sequence: TGCGCCAGCAGCCGGGACAGAGAAAATTCACCCCTCCACTTT. This rearrangement joins TRBV10-1 to TRBJ1-6; 7 nucleotides agree with TRBD1. CDR1 and CDR2 from the germline V gene are WNHNN and SYGVQD (reference sequence). V trimming: 6 bases; J trimming: 7 bases; junction bases outside the gene matches: 6. The CDR3 spans 14 residues.

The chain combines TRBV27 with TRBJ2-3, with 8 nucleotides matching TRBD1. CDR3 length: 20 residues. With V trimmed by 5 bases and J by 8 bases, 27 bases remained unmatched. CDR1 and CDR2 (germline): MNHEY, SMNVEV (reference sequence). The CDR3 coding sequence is TGTGCCAGCAGTCCCCTGACAGGGGTAGCCCGCAGTTGGAACAAGGGTACGCAGTATTTT. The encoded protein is CASSPLTGVARSWNKGTQYF.

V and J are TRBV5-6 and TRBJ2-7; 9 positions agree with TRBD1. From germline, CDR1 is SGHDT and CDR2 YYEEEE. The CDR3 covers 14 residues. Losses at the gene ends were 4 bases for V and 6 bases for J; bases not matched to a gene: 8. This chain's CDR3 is CASSAAGTGFEQYF. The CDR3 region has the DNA TGTGCCAGCAGCGCAGCCGGGACAGGGTTCGAGCAGTACTTC.

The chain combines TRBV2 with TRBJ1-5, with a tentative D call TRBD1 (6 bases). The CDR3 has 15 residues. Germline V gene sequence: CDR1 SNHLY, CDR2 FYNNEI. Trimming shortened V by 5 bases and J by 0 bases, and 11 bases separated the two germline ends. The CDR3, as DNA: TGTGCCAGCAGTAGAGACAGGCATAGCAATCAGCCCCAGCATTTT. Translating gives CASSRDRHSNQPQHF. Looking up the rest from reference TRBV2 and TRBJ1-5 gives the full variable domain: EPEVTQTPSHQVTQMGQEVILRCVPISNHLYFYWYRQILGQKVEFLVSFYNNEISEKSEIFDDQFSVERPDGSNFTLKIRSTKLEDSAMYFCASSRDRHSNQPQHFGDGTRLSIL.

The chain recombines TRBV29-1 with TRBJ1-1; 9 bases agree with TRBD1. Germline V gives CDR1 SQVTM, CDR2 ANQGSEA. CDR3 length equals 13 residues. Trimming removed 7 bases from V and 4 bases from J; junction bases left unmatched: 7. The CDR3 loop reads CSARGTGSTEAFF. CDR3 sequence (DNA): TGCAGCGCCCGGGGGACAGGGAGCACTGAAGCTTTCTTT.

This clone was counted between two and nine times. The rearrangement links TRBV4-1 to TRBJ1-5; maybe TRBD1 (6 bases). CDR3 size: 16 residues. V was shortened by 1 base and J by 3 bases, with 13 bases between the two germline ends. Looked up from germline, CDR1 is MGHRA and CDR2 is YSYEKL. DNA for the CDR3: TGCGCCAGCAGCCAAGGGGATCCGGGACACAATCAGCCCCAGCATTTT. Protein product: CASSQGDPGHNQPQHF.

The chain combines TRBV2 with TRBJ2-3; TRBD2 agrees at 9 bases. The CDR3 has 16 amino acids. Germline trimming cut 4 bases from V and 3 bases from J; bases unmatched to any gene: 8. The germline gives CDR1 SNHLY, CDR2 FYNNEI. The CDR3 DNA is TGTGCCAGCAGTGCCCCTAGCGGGGCGGGGACAGATACGCAGTATTTT. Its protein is CASSAPSGAGTDTQYF. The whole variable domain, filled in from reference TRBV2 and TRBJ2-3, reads EPEVTQTPSHQVTQMGQEVILRCVPISNHLYFYWYRQILGQKVEFLVSFYNNEISEKSEIFDDQFSVERPDGSNFTLKIRSTKLEDSAMYFCASSAPSGAGTDTQYFGPGTRLTVL.

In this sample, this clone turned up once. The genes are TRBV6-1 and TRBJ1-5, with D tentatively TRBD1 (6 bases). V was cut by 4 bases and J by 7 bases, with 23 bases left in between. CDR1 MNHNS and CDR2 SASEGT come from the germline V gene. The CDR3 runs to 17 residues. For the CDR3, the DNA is TGTGCCAGCAGTGCCCCCGAAACAGGGCCGCGGGCCCAGCCCCAGCATTTT. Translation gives CASSAPETGPRAQPQHF.

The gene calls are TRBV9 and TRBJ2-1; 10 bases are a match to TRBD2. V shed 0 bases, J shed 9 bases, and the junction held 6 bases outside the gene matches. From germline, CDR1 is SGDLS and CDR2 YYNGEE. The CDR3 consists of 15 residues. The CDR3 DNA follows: TGTGCCAGCAGCGTAGGGAGTAGCGGGGGGTCTGAGCAGTTCTTC. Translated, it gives CASSVGSSGGSEQFF.

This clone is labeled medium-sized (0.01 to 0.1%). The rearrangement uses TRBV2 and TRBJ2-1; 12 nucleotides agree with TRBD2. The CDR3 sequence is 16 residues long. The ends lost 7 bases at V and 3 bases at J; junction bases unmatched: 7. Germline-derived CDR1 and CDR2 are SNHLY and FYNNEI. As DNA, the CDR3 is TGTGCCAGCATGCCCAGACTAGCGGGGGACTACAATGAGCAGTTCTTC. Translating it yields CASMPRLAGDYNEQFF.

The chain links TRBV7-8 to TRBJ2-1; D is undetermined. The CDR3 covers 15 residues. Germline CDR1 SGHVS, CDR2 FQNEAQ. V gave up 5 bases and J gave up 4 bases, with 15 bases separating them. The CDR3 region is CASSRAGVGYNEQFF. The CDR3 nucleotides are TGTGCCAGCAGCCGAGCCGGAGTCGGTTACAATGAGCAGTTCTTC.

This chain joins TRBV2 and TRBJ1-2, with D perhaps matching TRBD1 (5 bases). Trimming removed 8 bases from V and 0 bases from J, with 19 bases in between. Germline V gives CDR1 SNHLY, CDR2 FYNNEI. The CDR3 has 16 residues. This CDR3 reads CASPKEGPHSNYGYTF. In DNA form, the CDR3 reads TGTGCCAGCCCAAAGGAGGGACCGCACTCTAACTATGGCTACACCTTC. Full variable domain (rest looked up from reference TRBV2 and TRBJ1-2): EPEVTQTPSHQVTQMGQEVILRCVPISNHLYFYWYRQILGQKVEFLVSFYNNEISEKSEIFDDQFSVERPDGSNFTLKIRSTKLEDSAMYFCASPKEGPHSNYGYTFGSGTRLTVV.

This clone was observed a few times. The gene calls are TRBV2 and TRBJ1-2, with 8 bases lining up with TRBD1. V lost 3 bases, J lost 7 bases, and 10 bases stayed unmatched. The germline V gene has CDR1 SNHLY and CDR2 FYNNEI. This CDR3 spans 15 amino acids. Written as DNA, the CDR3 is TGTGCCAGCAGTGACAGGGGGCCAGGGCTGTCTGGCTACACCTTC. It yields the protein CASSDRGPGLSGYTF.

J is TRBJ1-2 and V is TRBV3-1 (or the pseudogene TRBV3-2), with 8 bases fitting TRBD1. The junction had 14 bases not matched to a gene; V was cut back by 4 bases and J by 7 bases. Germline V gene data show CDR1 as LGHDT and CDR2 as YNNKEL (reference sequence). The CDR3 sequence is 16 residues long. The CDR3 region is CASSLSDRGFTGGYTF. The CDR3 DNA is TGTGCCAGCAGCCTTAGCGACAGGGGCTTTACGGGTGGCTACACCTTC.

The CDR3 bases are TGCACCAGCAGCCAAGTAATAATCCTCTCCCAGGGCTACACCTTC. Translation gives CTSSQVIILSQGYTF. This chain uses TRBV1 with TRBJ1-2; TRBD1, the D gene given by the table, was not confirmed from the DNA. TRBV1 is assigned pseudogene status. The CDR3 has 15 amino acids.

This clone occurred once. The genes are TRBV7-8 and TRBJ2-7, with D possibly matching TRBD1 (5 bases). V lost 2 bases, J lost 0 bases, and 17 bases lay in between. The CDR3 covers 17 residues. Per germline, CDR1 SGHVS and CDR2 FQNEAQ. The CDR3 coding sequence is TGTGCCAGCAGCTTATCCCTGGGGCGGTCCAGCTCCTACGAGCAGTACTTC. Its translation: CASSLSLGRSSSYEQYF. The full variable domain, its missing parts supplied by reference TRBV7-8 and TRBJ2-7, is GAGVSQSPRYKVAKRGQDVALRCDPISGHVSLFWYQQALGQGPEFLTYFQNEAQLDKSGLPSDRFFAERPEGSVSTLKIQRTQQEDSAVYLCASSLSLGRSSSYEQYFGPGTRLTVT.